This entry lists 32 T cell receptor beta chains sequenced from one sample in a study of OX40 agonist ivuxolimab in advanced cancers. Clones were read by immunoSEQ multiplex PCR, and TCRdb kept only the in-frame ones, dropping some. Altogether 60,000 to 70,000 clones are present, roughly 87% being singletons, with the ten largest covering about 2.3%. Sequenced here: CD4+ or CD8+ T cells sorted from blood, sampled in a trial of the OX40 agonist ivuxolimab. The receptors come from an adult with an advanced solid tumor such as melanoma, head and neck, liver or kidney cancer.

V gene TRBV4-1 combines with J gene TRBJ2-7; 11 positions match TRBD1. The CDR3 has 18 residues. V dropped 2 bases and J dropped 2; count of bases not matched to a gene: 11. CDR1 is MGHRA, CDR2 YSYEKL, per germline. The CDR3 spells CASSQSLGRGQGAYEQYF. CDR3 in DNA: TGCGCCAGCAGCCAATCCCTCGGAAGGGGACAGGGGGCCTACGAGCAGTACTTC.

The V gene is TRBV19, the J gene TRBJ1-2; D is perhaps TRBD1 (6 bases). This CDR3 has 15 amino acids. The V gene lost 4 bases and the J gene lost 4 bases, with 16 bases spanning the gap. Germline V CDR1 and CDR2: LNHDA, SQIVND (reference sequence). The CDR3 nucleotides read TGTGCCAGTAGTACGTCGGGGGCAGAGATCTATGGCTACACCTTC. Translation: CASSTSGAEIYGYTF.

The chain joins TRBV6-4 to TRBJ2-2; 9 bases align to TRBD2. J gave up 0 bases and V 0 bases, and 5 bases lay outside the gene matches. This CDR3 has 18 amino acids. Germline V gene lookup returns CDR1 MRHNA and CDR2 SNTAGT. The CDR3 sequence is CASSDSTSGLSNTGELFF. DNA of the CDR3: TGTGCCAGCAGTGACTCAACTAGCGGGCTTTCGAACACCGGGGAGCTGTTTTTT.

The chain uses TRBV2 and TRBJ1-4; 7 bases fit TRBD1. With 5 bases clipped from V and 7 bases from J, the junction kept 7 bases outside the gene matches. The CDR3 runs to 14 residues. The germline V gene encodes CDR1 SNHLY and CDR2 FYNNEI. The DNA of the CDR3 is TGTGCCAGCAGTAACAGGGGTGGACGTGAAAAACTGTTTTTT. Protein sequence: CASSNRGGREKLFF. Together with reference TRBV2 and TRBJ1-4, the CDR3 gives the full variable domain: EPEVTQTPSHQVTQMGQEVILRCVPISNHLYFYWYRQILGQKVEFLVSFYNNEISEKSEIFDDQFSVERPDGSNFTLKIRSTKLEDSAMYFCASSNRGGREKLFFGSGTQLSVL.

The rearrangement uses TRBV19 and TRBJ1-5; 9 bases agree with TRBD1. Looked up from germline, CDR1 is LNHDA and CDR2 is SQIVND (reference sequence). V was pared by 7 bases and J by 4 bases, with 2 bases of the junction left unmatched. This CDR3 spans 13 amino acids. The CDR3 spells CASMDRGNQPQHF. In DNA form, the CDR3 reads TGTGCCAGTATGGACAGGGGAAATCAGCCCCAGCATTTT. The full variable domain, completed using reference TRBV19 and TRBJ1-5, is DGGITQSPKYLFRKEGQNVTLSCEQNLNHDAMYWYRQDPGQGLRLIYYSQIVNDFQKGDIAEGYSVSREKKESFPLTVTSAQKNPTAFYLCASMDRGNQPQHFGDGTRLSIL.

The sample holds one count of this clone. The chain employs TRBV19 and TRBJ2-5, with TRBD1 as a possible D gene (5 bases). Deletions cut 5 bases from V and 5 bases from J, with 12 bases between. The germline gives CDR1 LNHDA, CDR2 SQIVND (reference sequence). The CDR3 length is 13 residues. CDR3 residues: CASSADRTETQYF. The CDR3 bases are TGTGCCAGTAGTGCCGACAGAACGGAGACCCAGTACTTC.

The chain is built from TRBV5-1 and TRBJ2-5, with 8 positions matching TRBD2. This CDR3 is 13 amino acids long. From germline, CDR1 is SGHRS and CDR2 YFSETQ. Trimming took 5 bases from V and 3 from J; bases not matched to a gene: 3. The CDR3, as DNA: TGCGCCAGCAGTAGCGGGAACAAAGAGACCCAGTACTTC. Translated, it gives CASSSGNKETQYF.

The CDR3 here is CASSKDLEIAGYLPTDTQYF. CDR3 sequence (DNA): TGTGCCAGCAGCAAAGACTTGGAGATAGCGGGATATCTACCCACAGATACGCAGTATTTT. This chain uses TRBV21-1 with TRBJ2-3; TRBD2, as called in the table, went unchecked against the DNA. TRBV21-1 is labeled a pseudogene. The CDR3 is 20 amino acids.

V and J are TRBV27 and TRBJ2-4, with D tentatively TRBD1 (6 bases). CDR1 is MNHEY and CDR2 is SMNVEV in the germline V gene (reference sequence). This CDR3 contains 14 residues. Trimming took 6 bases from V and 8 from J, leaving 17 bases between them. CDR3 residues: CASRIGTLGDIQYF. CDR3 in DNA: TGTGCCAGCAGGATAGGGACACTCGGGGACATTCAGTACTTC.

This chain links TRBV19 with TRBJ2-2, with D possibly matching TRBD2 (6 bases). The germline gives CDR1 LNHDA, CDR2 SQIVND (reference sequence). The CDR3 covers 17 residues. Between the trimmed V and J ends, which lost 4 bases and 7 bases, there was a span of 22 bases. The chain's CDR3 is CASSRKGTVGGNGELFF. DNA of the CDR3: TGTGCCAGTAGTAGGAAGGGGACGGTAGGAGGGAACGGGGAGCTGTTTTTT.

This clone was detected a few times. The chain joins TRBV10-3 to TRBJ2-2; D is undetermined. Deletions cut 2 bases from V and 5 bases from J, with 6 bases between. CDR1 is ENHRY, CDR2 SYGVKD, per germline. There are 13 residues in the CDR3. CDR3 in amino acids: CAISEIRTGELFF. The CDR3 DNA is TGTGCCATCAGTGAGATACGAACCGGGGAGCTGTTTTTT.

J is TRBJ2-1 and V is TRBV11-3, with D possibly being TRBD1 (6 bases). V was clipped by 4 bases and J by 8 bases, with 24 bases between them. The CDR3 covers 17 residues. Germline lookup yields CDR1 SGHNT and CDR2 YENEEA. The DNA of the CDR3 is TGTGCCAGCAGCTCCTTAAATCGATGGACAGTGGGCGATGAGCAGTTCTTC. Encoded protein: CASSSLNRWTVGDEQFF. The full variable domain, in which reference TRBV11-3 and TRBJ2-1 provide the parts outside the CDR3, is EAGVVQSPRYKIIEKKQPVAFWCNPISGHNTLYWYLQNLGQGPELLIRYENEEAVDDSQLPKDRFSAERLKGVDSTLKIQPAELGDSAVYLCASSSLNRWTVGDEQFFGPGTRLTVL.

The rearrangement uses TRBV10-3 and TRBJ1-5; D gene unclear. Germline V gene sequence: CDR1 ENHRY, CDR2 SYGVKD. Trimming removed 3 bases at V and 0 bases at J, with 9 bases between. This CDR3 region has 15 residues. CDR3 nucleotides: TGTGCCATCAGTGAAGACACTACTAGCAATCAGCCCCAGCATTTT. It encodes CAISEDTTSNQPQHF.

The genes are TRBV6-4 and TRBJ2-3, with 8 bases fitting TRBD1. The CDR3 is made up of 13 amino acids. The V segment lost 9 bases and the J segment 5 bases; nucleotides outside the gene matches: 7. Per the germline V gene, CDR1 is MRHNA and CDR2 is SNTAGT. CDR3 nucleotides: TGTGCCAGACCGGGACAGGAAGAAGATACGCAGTATTTT. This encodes CARPGQEEDTQYF.

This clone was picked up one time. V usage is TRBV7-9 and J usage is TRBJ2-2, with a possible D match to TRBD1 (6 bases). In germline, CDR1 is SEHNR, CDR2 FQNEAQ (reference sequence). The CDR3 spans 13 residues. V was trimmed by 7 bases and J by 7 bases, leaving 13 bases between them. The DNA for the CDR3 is TGTGCCAGCAACAGGGTCCGGAGCGGGGAGCTGTTTTTT. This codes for CASNRVRSGELFF.

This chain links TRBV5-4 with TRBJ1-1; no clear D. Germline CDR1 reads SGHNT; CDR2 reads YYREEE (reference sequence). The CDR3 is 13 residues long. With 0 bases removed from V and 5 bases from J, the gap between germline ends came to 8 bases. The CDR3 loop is CASSLGIGTEAFF. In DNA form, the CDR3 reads TGTGCCAGCAGCTTGGGTATTGGAACTGAAGCTTTCTTT.

Here the CDR3 DNA reads TGCGCCAGCAGCCAAGATTCAACGGGTCTCTATGGCTACACCTTC. Amino acid sequence: CASSQDSTGLYGYTF. This chain links TRBV4-1 with TRBJ1-2; D is undetermined. The CDR3 runs 15 residues. V shed 0 bases and J shed 4 bases, with 12 bases lying between them. Germline CDR1 MGHRA, CDR2 YSYEKL.

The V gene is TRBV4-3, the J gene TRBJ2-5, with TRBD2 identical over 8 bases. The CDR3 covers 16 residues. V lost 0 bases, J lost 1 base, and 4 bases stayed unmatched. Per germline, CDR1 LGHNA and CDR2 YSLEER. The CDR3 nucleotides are TGCGCCAGCAGCCAAGATTGGCGGGGGGTCCAAGAGACCCAGTACTTC. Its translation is CASSQDWRGVQETQYF.

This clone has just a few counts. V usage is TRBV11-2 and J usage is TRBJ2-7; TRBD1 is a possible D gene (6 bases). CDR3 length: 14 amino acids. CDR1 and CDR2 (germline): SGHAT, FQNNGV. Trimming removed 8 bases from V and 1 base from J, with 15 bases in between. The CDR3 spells CASRIPGQSYEQYF. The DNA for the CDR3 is TGTGCCAGCCGGATCCCCGGACAGTCCTACGAGCAGTACTTC. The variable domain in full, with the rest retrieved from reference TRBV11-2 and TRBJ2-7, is EAGVAQSPRYKIIEKRQSVAFWCNPISGHATLYWYQQILGQGPKLLIQFQNNGVVDDSQLPKDRFSAERLKGVDSTLKIQPAKLEDSAVYLCASRIPGQSYEQYFGPGTRLTVT.

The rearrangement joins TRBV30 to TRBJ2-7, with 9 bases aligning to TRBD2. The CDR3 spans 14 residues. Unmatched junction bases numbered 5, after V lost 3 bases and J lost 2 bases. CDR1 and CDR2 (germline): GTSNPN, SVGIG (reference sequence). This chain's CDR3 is CAWRLAGSPYEQYF. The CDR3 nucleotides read TGTGCCTGGAGGCTAGCGGGATCACCCTACGAGCAGTACTTC.

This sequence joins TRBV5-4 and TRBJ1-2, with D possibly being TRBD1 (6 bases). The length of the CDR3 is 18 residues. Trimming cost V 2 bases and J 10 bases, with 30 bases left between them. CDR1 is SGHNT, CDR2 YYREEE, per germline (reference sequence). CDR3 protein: CASSFYHQVRRGYWAYTF. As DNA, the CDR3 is TGTGCCAGCAGCTTTTACCACCAAGTAAGAAGGGGGTATTGGGCCTACACCTTC.

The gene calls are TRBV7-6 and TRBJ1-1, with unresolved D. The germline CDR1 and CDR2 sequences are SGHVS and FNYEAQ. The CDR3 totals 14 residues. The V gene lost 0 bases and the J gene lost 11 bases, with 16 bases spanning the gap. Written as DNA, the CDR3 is TGTGCCAGCAGCTTAGCCAGAGATCGTACCGGCGCTTTCTTT. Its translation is CASSLARDRTGAFF.

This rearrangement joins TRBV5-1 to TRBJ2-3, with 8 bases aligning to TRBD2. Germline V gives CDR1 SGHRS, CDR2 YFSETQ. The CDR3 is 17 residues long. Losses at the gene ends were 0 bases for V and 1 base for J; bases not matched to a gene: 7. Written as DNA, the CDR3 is TGCGCCAGCAGCTTGGTAATAGCGGGAAGAGGCACAGATACGCAGTATTTT. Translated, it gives CASSLVIAGRGTDTQYF.

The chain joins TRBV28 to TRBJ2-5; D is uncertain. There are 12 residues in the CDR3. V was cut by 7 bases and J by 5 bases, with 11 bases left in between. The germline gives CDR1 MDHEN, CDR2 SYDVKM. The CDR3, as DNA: TGTGCCAGCAAGGCCTCCCGGGAGACCCAGTACTTC. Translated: CASKASRETQYF. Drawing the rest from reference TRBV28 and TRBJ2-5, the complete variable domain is DVKVTQSSRYLVKRTGEKVFLECVQDMDHENMFWYRQDPGLGLRLIYFSYDVKMKEKGDIPEGYSVSREKKERFSLILESASTNQTSMYLCASKASRETQYFGPGTRLLVL.

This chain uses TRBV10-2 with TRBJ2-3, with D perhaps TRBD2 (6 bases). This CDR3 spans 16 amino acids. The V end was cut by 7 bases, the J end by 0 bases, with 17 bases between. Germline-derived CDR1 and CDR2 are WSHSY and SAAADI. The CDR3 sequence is CASILEEGSSTDTQYF. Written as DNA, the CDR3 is TGCGCCAGCATCCTGGAGGAGGGCTCAAGCACAGATACGCAGTATTTT.

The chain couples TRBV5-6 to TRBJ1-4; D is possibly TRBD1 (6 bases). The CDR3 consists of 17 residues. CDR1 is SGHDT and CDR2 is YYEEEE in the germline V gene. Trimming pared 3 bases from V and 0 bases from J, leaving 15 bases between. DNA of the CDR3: TGTGCCAGCAGCTCCCAGGACAGTTCCGCAACTAATGAAAAACTGTTTTTT. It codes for CASSSQDSSATNEKLFF.

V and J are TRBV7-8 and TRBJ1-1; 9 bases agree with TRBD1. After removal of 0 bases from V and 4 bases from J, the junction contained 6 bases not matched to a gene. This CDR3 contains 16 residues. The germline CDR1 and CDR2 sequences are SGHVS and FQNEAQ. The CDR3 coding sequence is TGTGCCAGCAGCTTAGCCCCCGGGACAGGGACCACTGAAGCTTTCTTT. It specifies CASSLAPGTGTTEAFF.

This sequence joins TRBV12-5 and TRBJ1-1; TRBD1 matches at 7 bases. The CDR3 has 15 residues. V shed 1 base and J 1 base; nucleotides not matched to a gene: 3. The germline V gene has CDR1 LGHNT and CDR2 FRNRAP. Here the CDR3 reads CASGLGDRSNTEAFF. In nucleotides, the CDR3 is TGTGCTAGTGGTTTGGGGGACAGATCGAACACTGAAGCTTTCTTT. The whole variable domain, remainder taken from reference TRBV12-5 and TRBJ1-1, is DARVTQTPRHKVTEMGQEVTMRCQPILGHNTVFWYRQTMMQGLELLAYFRNRAPLDDSGMPKDRFSAEMPDATLATLKIQPSEPRDSAVYFCASGLGDRSNTEAFFGQGTRLTVV.

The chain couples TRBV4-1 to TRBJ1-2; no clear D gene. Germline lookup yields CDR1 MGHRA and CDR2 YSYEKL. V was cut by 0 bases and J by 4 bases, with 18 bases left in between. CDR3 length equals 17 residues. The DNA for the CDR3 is TGCGCCAGCAGCCAAGATTTAGTCAGGACGAGTTCCTATGGCTACACCTTC. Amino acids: CASSQDLVRTSSYGYTF.

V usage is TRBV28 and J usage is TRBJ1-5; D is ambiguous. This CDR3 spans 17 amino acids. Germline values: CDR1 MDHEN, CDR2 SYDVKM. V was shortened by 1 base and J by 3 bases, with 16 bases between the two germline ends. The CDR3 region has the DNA TGTGCCAGCAGTTTATTACCCTCCAGAGGGCCCAATCAGCCCCAGCATTTT. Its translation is CASSLLPSRGPNQPQHF.

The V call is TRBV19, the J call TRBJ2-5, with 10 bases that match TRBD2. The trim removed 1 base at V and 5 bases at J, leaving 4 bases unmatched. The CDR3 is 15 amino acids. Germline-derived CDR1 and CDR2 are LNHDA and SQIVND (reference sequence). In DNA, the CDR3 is TGTGCCAGTAGTATAGGCGCAGCGGGGGGGGAGACCCAGTACTTC. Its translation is CASSIGAAGGETQYF.

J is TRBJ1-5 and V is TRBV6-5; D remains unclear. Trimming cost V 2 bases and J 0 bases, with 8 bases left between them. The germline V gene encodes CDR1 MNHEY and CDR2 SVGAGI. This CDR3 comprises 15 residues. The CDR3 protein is CASSYTGYSNQPQHF. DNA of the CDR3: TGTGCCAGCAGTTACACGGGTTATAGCAATCAGCCCCAGCATTTT.